A single sample is the source of the 6 T cell receptor beta chains below, sequenced in a study of cytomegalovirus exposure and HLA in healthy donors. Vbeta (60) and Jbeta (13) primers were used in the PCR. The method was immunoSEQ multiplex PCR; TCRdb's version includes in-frame clones alone and lacks a portion of them. The repertoire holds tens of thousands of clones, over 70% seen once, with more than 5% in the top ten. The specimen was PBMCs. The receptors originated from a male donor in good health and CMV-seropositive.

This clone was seen a few times. V is TRBV27 and J is TRBJ1-5; no clear D gene. Trimming took 4 bases from V and 0 from J, leaving 7 bases between them. The CDR3 has 14 residues. CDR1 MNHEY and CDR2 SMNVEV come from the germline V gene (reference sequence). The CDR3 spells CASSSKISNQPQHF. CDR3 DNA: TGTGCCAGCAGTTCAAAAATTAGCAATCAGCCCCAGCATTTT.

The rearrangement joins TRBV7-6 to TRBJ2-3; 7 bases are a match to TRBD1. The length of the CDR3 is 14 residues. CDR1 and CDR2 (germline): SGHVS, FNYEAQ. V lost 0 bases, J lost 9 bases, and 6 bases stayed unmatched. This CDR3 is CASSLAEGGGTQYF. CDR3 coding DNA: TGTGCCAGCAGCTTAGCGGAAGGGGGCGGGACGCAGTATTTT.

The chain uses TRBV6-6 and TRBJ2-7, with D possibly TRBD1 on 5 matching bases. This CDR3 contains 12 residues. V was cut by 10 bases and J by 5 bases, with 15 bases left in between. CDR1 and CDR2 (germline): MNHNY, SVGAGI (reference sequence). CDR3 DNA: TGTGCCACCTTGTCCAGGGCGAACGAGCAGTACTTC. Protein product: CATLSRANEQYF.

This clone has more than one count but fewer than ten. The rearrangement links TRBV5-1 to TRBJ1-6; unclear D gene. CDR3 length equals 15 residues. Between the trimmed V and J ends, which lost 1 base and 0 bases, there was a span of 5 bases. Germline V CDR1 and CDR2: SGHRS, YFSETQ. CDR3 coding DNA: TGCGCCAGCAGCTTGTGGAGCTCCTATAATTCACCCCTCCACTTT. Translation gives CASSLWSSYNSPLHF.

This clone turned up a few times. The V call is TRBV28, the J call TRBJ1-2; D perhaps matches TRBD1 (6 bases). The V end lost 10 bases, the J end lost 8 bases, and 17 bases lay between the germline ends. There are 12 residues in the CDR3. CDR1 and CDR2 (germline): MDHEN, SYDVKM. The CDR3 sequence: CATILGGRGYTF. DNA of the CDR3: TGTGCCACGATCTTAGGGGGACGCGGCTACACCTTC.

The rearrangement uses TRBV7-9 and TRBJ1-4; tentatively, D is TRBD1 (6 bases). CDR3 size: 13 residues. Germline values: CDR1 SEHNR, CDR2 FQNEAQ (reference sequence). The ends were cut back, 7 bases at V and 6 bases at J, with 12 bases in the middle. In DNA, the CDR3 is TGTGCCAGCACAACGGGGGGCCATGAAAAACTGTTTTTT. Encoded protein: CASTTGGHEKLFF.